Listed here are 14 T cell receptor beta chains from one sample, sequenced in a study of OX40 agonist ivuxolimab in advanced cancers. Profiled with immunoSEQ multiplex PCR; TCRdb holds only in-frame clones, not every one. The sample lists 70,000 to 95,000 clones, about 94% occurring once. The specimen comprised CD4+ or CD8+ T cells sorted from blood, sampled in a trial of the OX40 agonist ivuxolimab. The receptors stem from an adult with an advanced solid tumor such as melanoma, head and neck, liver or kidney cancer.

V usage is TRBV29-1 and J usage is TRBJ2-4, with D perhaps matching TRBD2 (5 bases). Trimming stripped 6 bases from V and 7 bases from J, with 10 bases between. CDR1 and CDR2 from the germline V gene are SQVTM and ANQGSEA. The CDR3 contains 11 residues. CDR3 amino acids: CSVTRWNIQYF. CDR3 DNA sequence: TGCAGCGTCACTAGGTGGAACATTCAGTACTTC.

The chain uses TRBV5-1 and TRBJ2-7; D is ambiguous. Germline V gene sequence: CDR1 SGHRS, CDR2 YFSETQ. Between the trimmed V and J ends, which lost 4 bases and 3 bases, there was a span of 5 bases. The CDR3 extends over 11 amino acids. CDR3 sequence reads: CASSEDYEQYF. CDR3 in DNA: TGCGCCAGCAGCGAGGACTACGAGCAGTACTTC.

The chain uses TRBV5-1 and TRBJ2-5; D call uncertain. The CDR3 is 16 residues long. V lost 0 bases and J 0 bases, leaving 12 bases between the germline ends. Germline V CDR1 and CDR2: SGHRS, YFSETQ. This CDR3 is CASSLATGVNQETQYF. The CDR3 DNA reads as TGCGCCAGCAGCTTGGCCACCGGAGTAAACCAAGAGACCCAGTACTTC. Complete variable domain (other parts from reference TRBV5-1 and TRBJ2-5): KAGVTQTPRYLIKTRGQQVTLSCSPISGHRSVSWYQQTPGQGLQFLFEYFSETQRNKGNFPGRFSGRQFSNSRSEMNVSTLELGDSALYLCASSLATGVNQETQYFGPGTRLLVL.

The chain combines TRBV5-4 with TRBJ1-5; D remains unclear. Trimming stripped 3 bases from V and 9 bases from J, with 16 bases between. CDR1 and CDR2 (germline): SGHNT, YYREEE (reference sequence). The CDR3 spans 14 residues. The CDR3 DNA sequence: TGTGCCAGCAGCTCAGGCGGCGCGGAGTTGCCCCAGCATTTT. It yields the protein CASSSGGAELPQHF.

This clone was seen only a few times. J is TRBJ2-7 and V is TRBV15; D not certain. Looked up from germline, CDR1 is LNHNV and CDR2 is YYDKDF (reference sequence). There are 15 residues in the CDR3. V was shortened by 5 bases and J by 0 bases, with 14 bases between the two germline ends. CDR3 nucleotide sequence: TGTGCCACCAGCGAGCGAAGGCCGGGCTCCTACGAGCAGTACTTC. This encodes CATSERRPGSYEQYF.

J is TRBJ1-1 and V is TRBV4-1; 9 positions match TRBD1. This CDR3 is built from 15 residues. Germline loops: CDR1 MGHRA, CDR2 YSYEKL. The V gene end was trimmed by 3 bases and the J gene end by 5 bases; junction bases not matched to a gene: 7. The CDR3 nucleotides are TGCGCCAGCAGCCACCCGGGACAGGGCAGAACTGAAGCTTTCTTT. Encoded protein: CASSHPGQGRTEAFF.

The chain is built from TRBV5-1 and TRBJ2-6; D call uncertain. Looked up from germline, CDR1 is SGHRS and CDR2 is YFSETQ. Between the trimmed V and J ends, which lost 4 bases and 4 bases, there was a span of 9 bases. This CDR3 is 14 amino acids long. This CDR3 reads CASSKEFGANVLTF. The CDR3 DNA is TGCGCCAGCAGCAAGGAATTCGGGGCCAACGTCCTGACTTTC.

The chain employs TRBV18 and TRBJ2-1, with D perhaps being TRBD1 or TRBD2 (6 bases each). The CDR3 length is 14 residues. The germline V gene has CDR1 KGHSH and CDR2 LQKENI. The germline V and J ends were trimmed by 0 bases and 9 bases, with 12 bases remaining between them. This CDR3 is CASSPPFGGREQFF. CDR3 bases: TGTGCCAGCTCACCACCGTTCGGGGGCCGTGAGCAGTTCTTC.

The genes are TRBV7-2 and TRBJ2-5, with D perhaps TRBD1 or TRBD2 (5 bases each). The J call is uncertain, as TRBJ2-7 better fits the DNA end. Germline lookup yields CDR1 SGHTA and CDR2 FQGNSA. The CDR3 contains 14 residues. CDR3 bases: TGTGCCAGCAGCCCCAGGTGGGGGACCTACGAGCAGTACTTC. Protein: CASSPRWGTYEQYF.

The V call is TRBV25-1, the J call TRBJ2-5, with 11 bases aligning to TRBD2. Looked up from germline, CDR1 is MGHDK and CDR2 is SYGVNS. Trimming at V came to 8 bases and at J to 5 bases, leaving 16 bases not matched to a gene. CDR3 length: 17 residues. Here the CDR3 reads CASSPSGRQGRGETQYF. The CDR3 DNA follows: TGTGCCAGCTCCCCTAGCGGGAGGCAAGGTCGCGGCGAGACCCAGTACTTC.

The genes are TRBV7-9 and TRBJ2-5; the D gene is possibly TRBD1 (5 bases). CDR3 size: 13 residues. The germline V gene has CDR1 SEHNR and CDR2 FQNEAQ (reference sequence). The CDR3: CASSLDSQETQYF. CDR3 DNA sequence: TGTGCTAGTAGCCTTGACAGCCAAGAGACCCAGTACTTC.

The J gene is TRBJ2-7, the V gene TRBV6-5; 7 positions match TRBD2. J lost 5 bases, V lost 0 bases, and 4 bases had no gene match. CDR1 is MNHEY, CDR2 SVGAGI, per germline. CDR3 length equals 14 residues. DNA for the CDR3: TGTGCCAGCAGTTACTCGCGGGGGTCCGACGAGCAGTACTTC. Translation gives CASSYSRGSDEQYF.

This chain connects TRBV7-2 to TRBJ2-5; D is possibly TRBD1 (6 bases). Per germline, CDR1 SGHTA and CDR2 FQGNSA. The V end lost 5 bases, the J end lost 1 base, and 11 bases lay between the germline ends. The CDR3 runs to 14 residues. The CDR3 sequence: CASSRQAAQETQYF. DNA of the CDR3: TGTGCCAGCAGCCGACAGGCTGCCCAAGAGACCCAGTACTTC. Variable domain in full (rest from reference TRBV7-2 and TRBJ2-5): GAGVSQSPSNKVTEKGKDVELRCDPISGHTALYWYRQSLGQGLEFLIYFQGNSAPDKSGLPSDRFSAERTGGSVSTLTIQRTQQEDSAVYLCASSRQAAQETQYFGPGTRLLVL.

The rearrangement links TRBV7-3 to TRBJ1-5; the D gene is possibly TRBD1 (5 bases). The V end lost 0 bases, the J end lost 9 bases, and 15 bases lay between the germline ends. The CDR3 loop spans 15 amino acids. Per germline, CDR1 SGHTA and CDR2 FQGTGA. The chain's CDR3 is CASSLTQSRGGPQHF. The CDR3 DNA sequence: TGTGCCAGCAGCTTAACGCAGTCCCGCGGGGGGCCCCAGCATTTT.